Listed below are T cell receptor beta chains from one sample, sequenced in a study of cytomegalovirus exposure and HLA in healthy donors. Assay: immunoSEQ multiplex PCR; the TCRdb copy retains only in-frame clones and omits some. The table lists fewer than 250,000 clones, just under 75% of them singletons. Sequencing was done on a sample of PBMCs. The receptors here all came from a woman under 40 in good health and CMV-seropositive. Each CDR3 is given with its conserved first and last residue. Fields, in order: J gene, V gene, D gene, clone size, CDR3 DNA, CDR3 protein. D genes are given only for firm matches. Expanded clones are given a class, and other clones once, few, many or no size at all.

j_gene: TRBJ2-7; v_gene: TRBV5-6; d_gene: -; abundance: -; CDR3nt: TGTGCCAGCAGCTTGGTGGTGGGGCCGACCGCCTACGAGCAGTACTTC; CDR3aa: CASSLVVGPTAYEQYF
j_gene: TRBJ1-1; v_gene: TRBV28; d_gene: -; abundance: -; CDR3nt: TGTGCCAGCAGTTTGCCCCAGGGTGGAGCTTTCTTT; CDR3aa: CASSLPQGGAFF
j_gene: TRBJ1-5; v_gene: TRBV19; d_gene: -; abundance: -; CDR3nt: TGTGCCAGTAGTATGTCGGAGGCCCGGAGACAGCCCCAGCATTTT; CDR3aa: CASSMSEARRQPQHF
j_gene: TRBJ2-1; v_gene: TRBV11-2; d_gene: -; abundance: -; CDR3nt: TGTGCCAGCAGCAGGGACTTCCTAAGGAAGCAGTTCTTC; CDR3aa: CASSRDFLRKQFF
j_gene: TRBJ2-1; v_gene: TRBV28; d_gene: TRBD2; abundance: -; CDR3nt: TGTGCCACCATTGGGCGGGGGAGTCGGGGGTACAATGAGCAGTTCTTC; CDR3aa: CATIGRGSRGYNEQFF
j_gene: TRBJ2-2; v_gene: TRBV5-1; d_gene: -; abundance: -; CDR3nt: TGCGCCAGCAATCCCGACTCGTCTAACACCGGGGAGCTGTTTTTT; CDR3aa: CASNPDSSNTGELFF
j_gene: TRBJ1-1; v_gene: TRBV5-1; d_gene: TRBD1; abundance: few; CDR3nt: TGCGCCAGCAGCCCAAAGCTGGGACAGGAAAACACTGAAGCTTTCTTT; CDR3aa: CASSPKLGQENTEAFF
j_gene: TRBJ2-1; v_gene: TRBV7-4; d_gene: TRBD1; abundance: few; CDR3nt: TGTGCCAGCAGCTTACCGGGACAGGGGGCGCGAGCCTACAATGAGCAGTTCTTC; CDR3aa: CASSLPGQGARAYNEQFF
j_gene: TRBJ2-2; v_gene: TRBV7-6; d_gene: TRBD1; abundance: once; CDR3nt: TGTGCCAGCAGCTTAGGCCCCGGACAGGTCCTCGGGGAGCTGTTTTTT; CDR3aa: CASSLGPGQVLGELFF
j_gene: TRBJ2-2; v_gene: TRBV28; d_gene: -; abundance: -; CDR3nt: TGTGCCAGCAGTTTATCTCGACAGATCCCCAGCACCGGGGAGCTGTTTTTT; CDR3aa: CASSLSRQIPSTGELFF
j_gene: TRBJ2-7; v_gene: TRBV9; d_gene: TRBD1; abundance: -; CDR3nt: TGTGCCAGCAGCGCCGACAGGGGGCCCAACGAGCAGTACTTC; CDR3aa: CASSADRGPNEQYF
j_gene: TRBJ2-3; v_gene: TRBV28; d_gene: TRBD2; abundance: once; CDR3nt: TGTGCCAGCAGTGCCCCGCAGGACGGGAGGGAAGATACGCAGTATTTT; CDR3aa: CASSAPQDGREDTQYF
j_gene: TRBJ2-3; v_gene: TRBV7-2; d_gene: TRBD2; abundance: -; CDR3nt: TGTGCCAGCAGCTTAGTTGGTAGCGGGAGGAGCACAGATACGCAGTATTTT; CDR3aa: CASSLVGSGRSTDTQYF
j_gene: TRBJ2-7; v_gene: TRBV6-4; d_gene: -; abundance: -; CDR3nt: TGTGCCAGCAGTTGGAGGGCGGACGAGCAGTACTTC; CDR3aa: CASSWRADEQYF
j_gene: TRBJ2-4; v_gene: TRBV6-1; d_gene: -; abundance: -; CDR3nt: TGTGCCAGCAGCCAGGACAGAAACATTCAGTACTTC; CDR3aa: CASSQDRNIQYF
j_gene: TRBJ2-7; v_gene: TRBV19; d_gene: TRBD1; abundance: -; CDR3nt: TGTGCCACGGGGGTAACAGGGGGGACCTACGAGCAGTACTTC; CDR3aa: CATGVTGGTYEQYF
j_gene: TRBJ1-3; v_gene: TRBV5-6; d_gene: -; abundance: -; CDR3nt: TGTGCCAGCAGCTTGAACGTCGGGGGGCCTGGAAACACCATATATTTT; CDR3aa: CASSLNVGGPGNTIYF
j_gene: TRBJ2-7; v_gene: TRBV10-3; d_gene: -; abundance: -; CDR3nt: TGTGCCATCCGGGTAACTCTCGGCCCTTACGAGCAGTACTTC; CDR3aa: CAIRVTLGPYEQYF
j_gene: TRBJ1-5; v_gene: TRBV28; d_gene: -; abundance: few; CDR3nt: TGTGCCAGCAGACAGGGCGGCTTCACGGGCAATCAGCCCCAGCATTTT; CDR3aa: CASRQGGFTGNQPQHF
j_gene: TRBJ2-1; v_gene: TRBV19; d_gene: -; abundance: -; CDR3nt: TGTGCCAGTAGTTTCGGGACATTGAATGAGCAGTTCTTC; CDR3aa: CASSFGTLNEQFF
j_gene: TRBJ1-5; v_gene: TRBV4-1; d_gene: -; abundance: -; CDR3nt: TGCGCCAGCAGCCAAGCCGGGTCCCCCATTGGGGGACACATAATACAGCCCCAGCATTTT; CDR3aa: CASSQAGSPIGGHIIQPQHF
j_gene: TRBJ2-1; v_gene: TRBV4-1; d_gene: -; abundance: -; CDR3nt: TGCGCCAGCAGCCAGGGGGGGCTTGCCGGGGATGAGCAGTTCTTC; CDR3aa: CASSQGGLAGDEQFF
j_gene: TRBJ2-3; v_gene: TRBV13; d_gene: TRBD2; abundance: few; CDR3nt: TGTGCCAGCAGCCGCCCGGGAGGGCCGTGGTCTGATACGCAGTATTTT; CDR3aa: CASSRPGGPWSDTQYF